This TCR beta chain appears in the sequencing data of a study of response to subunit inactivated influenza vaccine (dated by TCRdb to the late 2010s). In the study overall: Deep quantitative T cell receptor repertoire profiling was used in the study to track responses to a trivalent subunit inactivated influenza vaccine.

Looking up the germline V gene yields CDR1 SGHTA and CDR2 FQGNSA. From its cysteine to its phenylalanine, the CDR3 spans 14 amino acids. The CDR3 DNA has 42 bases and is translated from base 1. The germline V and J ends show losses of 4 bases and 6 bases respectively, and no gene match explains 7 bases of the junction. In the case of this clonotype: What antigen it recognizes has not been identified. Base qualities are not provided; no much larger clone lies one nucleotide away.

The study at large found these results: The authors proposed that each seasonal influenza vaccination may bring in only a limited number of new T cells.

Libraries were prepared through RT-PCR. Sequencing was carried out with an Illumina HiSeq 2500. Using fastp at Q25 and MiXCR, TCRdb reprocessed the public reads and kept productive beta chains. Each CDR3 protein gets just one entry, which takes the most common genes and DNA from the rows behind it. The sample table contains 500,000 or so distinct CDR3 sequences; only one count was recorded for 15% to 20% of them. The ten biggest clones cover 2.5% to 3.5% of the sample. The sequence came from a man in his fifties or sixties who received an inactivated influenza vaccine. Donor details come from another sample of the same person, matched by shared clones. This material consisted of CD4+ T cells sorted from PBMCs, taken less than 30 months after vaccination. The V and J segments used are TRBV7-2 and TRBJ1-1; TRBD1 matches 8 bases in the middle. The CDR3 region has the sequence CASSSPGGAAEAFF. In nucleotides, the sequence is TGTGCCAGCAGCTCTCCAGGGGGCGCGGCTGAAGCTTTCTTT.